This TCR beta chain came from a study of shared T cell receptors in the human thymus. Using immunoSEQ multiplex PCR, the repertoire was profiled, and TCRdb retains in-frame clones only, with some absent. This sample carries hundreds of thousands of clones, more than 70% of them seen once, and the ten largest clones take 0.0094%. For this clone: Other DNA sequences from this sample encode an identical CDR3 as well.

The same sample was also used in a study of human thymus T cells.

This TCR derives from a boy younger than two with a congenital heart defect. The sample comprised thymocytes.

DNA of the CDR3: TGTGCCAGCAGCTCGACAGAGAACACTGAAGCTTTCTTT. Translating gives CASSSTENTEAFF. V gene TRBV7-9 combines with J gene TRBJ1-1, with a weak D call TRBD1 (5 bases). Germline V gene data show CDR1 as SEHNR and CDR2 as FQNEAQ (reference sequence). V lost 4 bases to trimming and J lost 1 base, with 7 bases between them. CDR3 length equals 13 residues.